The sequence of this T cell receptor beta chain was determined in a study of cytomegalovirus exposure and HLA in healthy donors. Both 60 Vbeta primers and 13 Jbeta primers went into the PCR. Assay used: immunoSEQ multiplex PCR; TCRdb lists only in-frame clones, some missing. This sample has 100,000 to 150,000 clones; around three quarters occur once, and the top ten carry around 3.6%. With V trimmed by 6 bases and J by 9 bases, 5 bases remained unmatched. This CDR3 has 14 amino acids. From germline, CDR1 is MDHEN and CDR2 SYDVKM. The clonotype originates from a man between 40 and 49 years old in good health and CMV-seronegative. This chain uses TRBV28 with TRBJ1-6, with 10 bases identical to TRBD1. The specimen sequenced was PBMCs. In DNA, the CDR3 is TGTGCCAGCAGCCCGGACAGGGGGATTTCACCCCTCCACTTT. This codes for CASSPDRGISPLHF.